This T cell receptor (beta chain) was retrieved from a study of shared clonotypes between healthy human individuals. CDR3 length equals 11 residues. Germline V lookup: CDR1 GTSNPN, CDR2 SVGIG (reference sequence). Deletions cut 3 bases from V and 9 bases from J, with 9 bases between. The assay was immunoSEQ multiplex PCR, and TCRdb's table has in-frame clones only and misses some. The repertoire holds about 470,000 clones, with around 79% as singletons. What was sequenced was PBMCs. This receptor was obtained from a woman aged 40 to 50 in good health. Some clones in this sample may be carry-over from other donors' samples. V gene TRBV30 combines with J gene TRBJ2-1; the D is unclear. The CDR3 DNA is TGTGCCTGGAGGCTGGTGGTTGAGCAGTTCTTC. It is translated as CAWRLVVEQFF.